Sequencing of this T cell receptor (beta chain) was carried out in a study of cytomegalovirus exposure and HLA in healthy donors. The V gene lost 6 bases and the J gene lost 1 base, with 15 bases spanning the gap. The CDR3 runs to 15 residues. Germline assignment: CDR1 MNHEY and CDR2 SVGAGI. Primers: 60 Vbeta forward and 13 Jbeta reverse. Produced via immunoSEQ multiplex PCR; TCRdb's table is partial and in-frame only. The repertoire consists of roughly 110,000 clones, with 77% occurring once and the leading ten covering under 5%. Notes on the study in general: A later analysis reportedly found fewer N-insertions in an Asian-associated ancestry cluster than the roughly 670-donor mean. Researchers reported in a later analysis that common viral pathogens appeared linked to several top clusters. Researchers catalogued some 160 TCR beta chains as cytomegalovirus-associated.

Turning to this clone: The antigen is not known.

The genes are TRBV6-5 and TRBJ1-1; D not certain. Sequenced: PBMCs. This receptor was obtained from a male donor in good health and CMV-seronegative. The CDR3 nucleotides read TGTGCCAGCAGCCCTCCGGGAGGGTCGAACACTGAAGCTTTCTTT. This sequence encodes CASSPPGGSNTEAFF.